Detailed here is one T cell receptor beta chain. The sample holds many counts of this clonotype. Its antigen is unknown. Base qualities were left out, and no much larger clone turns up one base away. This record comes from a study of T cells after yellow fever vaccination (dated by TCRdb to the late 2010s). About the full investigation: Libraries from fractions with low cell numbers were prepared with the SMART-Seq v4 Ultra Low Input RNA kit. Blood was collected at multiple timepoints before and after primary and secondary immunization, and bulk PBMC replicates and cell subsets were isolated. Two healthy male donors, one aged 18 to 30 and one aged 30 to 40 years, made up the cohort. To follow T-cell clones before and after both primary and booster YFV17D yellow fever vaccination, bulk TCR alpha and beta repertoires underwent longitudinal sequencing.

What the work shows at the level of the full study, not this receptor alone: The study included only two donors, which limits how far the findings can be generalized. A small share of clonotypes was detected in both CD4 and CD8 compartments, with the overlap likely arising from convergent recombination. After the booster, most of the clones that had expanded following primary vaccination were detected again (around 95% of CD4 and roughly nine tenths of CD8), which suggests that memory was broadly maintained. Because abundant contaminating clonotypes from the bulk population could be contained in FACS-sorted repertoires, computational filtering was required. The secondary T-cell response was weaker than the primary response but faster, peaking on day 5 instead of day 15.

The germline V gene supplies CDR1 SGHRS and CDR2 YFSETQ. From cysteine to phenylalanine, the CDR3 is 17 amino acids long. Just CDR3 DNA is preserved here, 51 bases in frame from base 1. Cut back by 2 bases and 2 bases, the V and J ends lie 18 bases apart. The treatment or condition label, read with the paper, signifies: live attenuated yellow fever vaccine strain. At every blood-draw timepoint, two biological replicates of bulk PBMCs were collected. A standard Ficoll-Paque protocol was used to isolate PBMCs from peripheral blood. TriZol was used to extract RNA from bulk PBMCs, from CD4 and CD8 fractions, and from dextramer-positive and dextramer-negative fractions. The run used an Illumina NovaSeq 6000. Synthesis of TCR cDNA relied on 5'RACE template switching, a step that introduced a universal primer site along with unique molecular identifiers. cDNA synthesis was primed from both the TCR alpha and TCR beta constant segments. Two PCR steps were used to amplify libraries, with sample barcodes and sequencing adapters being added in the second step. Sequencing of libraries was done on Illumina HiSeq 2500 (2x100 bp) or NovaSeq (2x150 bp). Regarding the original processing steps: Reads were demultiplexed and collapsed into UMI consensus sequences with MIGEC, and V(D)J alignment was performed with MiXCR. Vaccine-responding clonotypes were defined with edgeR using replicate PBMC samples, requiring FDR below 0.01 and a log2 fold change above 5 up to day 15. CD4 or CD8 identity was assigned to each bulk clonotype according to whether the clonotype was present at higher abundance in the sequenced CD4 repertoire or the sequenced CD8 repertoire. Using fastp trimming at Q25 and MiXCR clonotype assembly, TCRdb reanalyzed the public sequencing data and kept in-frame beta chains. Every entry covers one CDR3 protein and lists the most common genes and DNA from its rows. V and J calls and clone size were set by TCRdb, not the authors. The table for this sample lists around 330,000 distinct CDR3 sequences; less than 4.5% of them were counted only once. The ten largest clones represent 23% of the sample.

This TCR came from a man aged 18 to 30 who received the YFV17D yellow fever vaccine. The sequence joins TRBV5-1 to TRBJ2-3; the D segment could be TRBD2, given 5 matching bases. Sequenced material: PBMCs, taken on the day of the yellow fever booster vaccination. The sequenced DNA: TGCGCCAGCAGCTTCAGCCAAACCCCTAGCCTCACAGATACGCAGTATTTT. This sequence encodes CASSFSQTPSLTDTQYF.